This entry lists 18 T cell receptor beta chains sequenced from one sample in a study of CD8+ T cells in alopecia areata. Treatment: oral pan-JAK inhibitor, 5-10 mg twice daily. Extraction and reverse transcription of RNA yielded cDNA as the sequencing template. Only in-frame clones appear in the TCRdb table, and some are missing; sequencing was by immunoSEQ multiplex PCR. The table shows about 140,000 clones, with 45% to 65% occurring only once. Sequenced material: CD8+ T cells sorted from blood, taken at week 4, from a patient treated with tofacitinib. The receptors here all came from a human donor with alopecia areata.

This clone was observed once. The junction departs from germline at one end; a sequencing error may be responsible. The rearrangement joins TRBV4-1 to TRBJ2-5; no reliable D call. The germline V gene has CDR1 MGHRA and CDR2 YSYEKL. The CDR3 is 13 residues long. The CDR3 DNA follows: TGCGCCAGCAGCCCGCGAGGCCAAGAGGCCCAGTACTTC. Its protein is CASSPRGQEAQYF.

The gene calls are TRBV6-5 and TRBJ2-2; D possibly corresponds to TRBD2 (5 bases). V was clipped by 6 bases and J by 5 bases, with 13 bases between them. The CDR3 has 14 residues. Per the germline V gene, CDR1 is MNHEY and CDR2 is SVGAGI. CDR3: CASSPHPGTGELFF. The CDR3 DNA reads TGTGCCAGCAGCCCACACCCGGGGACCGGGGAGCTGTTTTTT.

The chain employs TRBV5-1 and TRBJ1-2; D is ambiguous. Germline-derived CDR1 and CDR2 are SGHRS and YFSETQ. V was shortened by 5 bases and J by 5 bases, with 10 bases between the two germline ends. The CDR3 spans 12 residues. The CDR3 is CASSFDAYGYTF. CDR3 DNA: TGCGCCAGCAGTTTCGACGCGTATGGCTACACCTTC.

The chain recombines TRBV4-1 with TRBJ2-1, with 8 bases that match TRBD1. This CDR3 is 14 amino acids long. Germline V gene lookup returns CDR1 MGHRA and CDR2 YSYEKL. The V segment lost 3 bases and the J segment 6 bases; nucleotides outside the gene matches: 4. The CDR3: CASSHVGQGNEQFF. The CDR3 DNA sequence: TGCGCCAGCAGCCACGTTGGACAGGGCAATGAGCAGTTCTTC.

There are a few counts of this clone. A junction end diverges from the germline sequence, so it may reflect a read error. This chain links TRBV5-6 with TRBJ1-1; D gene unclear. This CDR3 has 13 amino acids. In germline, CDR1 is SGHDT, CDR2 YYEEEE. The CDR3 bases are TGTGCCAGCAGCTTGATCCGCGGGGAGAGTACTATCTTT. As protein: CASSLIRGESTIF.

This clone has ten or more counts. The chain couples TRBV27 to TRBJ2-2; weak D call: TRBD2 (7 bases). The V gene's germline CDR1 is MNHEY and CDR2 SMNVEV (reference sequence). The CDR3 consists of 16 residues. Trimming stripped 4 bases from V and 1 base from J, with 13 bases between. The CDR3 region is CASSSYGGLNTGELFF. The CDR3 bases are TGTGCCAGCAGTTCCTACGGGGGGCTGAACACCGGGGAGCTGTTTTTT.

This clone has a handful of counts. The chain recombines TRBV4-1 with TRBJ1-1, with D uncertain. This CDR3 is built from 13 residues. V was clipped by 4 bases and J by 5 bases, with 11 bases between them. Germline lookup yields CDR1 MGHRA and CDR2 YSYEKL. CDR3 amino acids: CASSPWAGTEAFF. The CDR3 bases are TGCGCCAGCAGCCCCTGGGCGGGAACTGAAGCTTTCTTT.

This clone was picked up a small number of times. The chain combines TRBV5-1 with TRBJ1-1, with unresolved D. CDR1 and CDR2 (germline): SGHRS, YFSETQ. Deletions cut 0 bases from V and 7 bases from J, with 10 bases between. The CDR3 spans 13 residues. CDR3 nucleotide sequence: TGCGCCAGCAGCTTGGAGGGTATCAATGAAGCTTTCTTT. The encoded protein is CASSLEGINEAFF.

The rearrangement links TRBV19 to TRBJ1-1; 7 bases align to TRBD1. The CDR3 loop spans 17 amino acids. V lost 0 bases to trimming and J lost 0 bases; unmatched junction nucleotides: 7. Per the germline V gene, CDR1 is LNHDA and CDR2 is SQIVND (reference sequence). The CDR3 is CASSIDPIQGMNTEAFF. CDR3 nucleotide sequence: TGTGCCAGTAGTATAGATCCGATACAGGGGATGAACACTGAAGCTTTCTTT.

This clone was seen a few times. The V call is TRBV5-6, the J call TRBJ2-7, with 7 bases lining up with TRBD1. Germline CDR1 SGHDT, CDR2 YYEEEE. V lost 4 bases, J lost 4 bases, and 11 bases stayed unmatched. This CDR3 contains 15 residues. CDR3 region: CASSPSGTDPYEQYF. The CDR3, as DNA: TGTGCCAGCAGCCCTTCAGGGACAGATCCTTACGAGCAGTACTTC.

CDR3: CASSVGQDNEQFF. Here the CDR3 DNA reads TGTGCCAGCAGCGTAGGCCAGGACAATGAGCAGTTCTTC. The V gene is TRBV9, the J gene TRBJ2-1; D is unclear. The V end lost 0 bases, the J end lost 5 bases, and 6 bases lay between the germline ends. The CDR3 contains 13 residues. Germline V gives CDR1 SGDLS, CDR2 YYNGEE.

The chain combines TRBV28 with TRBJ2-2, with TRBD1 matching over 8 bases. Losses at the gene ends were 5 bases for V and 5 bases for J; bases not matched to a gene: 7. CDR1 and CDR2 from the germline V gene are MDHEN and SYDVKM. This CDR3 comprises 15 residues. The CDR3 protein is CASSHYRGDTGELFF. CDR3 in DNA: TGTGCCAGCAGTCACTACAGGGGGGATACCGGGGAGCTGTTTTTT.

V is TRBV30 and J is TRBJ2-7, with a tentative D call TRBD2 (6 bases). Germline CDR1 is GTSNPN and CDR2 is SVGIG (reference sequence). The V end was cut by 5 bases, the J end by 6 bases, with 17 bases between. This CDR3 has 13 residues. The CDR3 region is CAWAGRRRSEQYF. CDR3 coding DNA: TGTGCCTGGGCGGGACGGCGACGGAGCGAGCAGTACTTC.

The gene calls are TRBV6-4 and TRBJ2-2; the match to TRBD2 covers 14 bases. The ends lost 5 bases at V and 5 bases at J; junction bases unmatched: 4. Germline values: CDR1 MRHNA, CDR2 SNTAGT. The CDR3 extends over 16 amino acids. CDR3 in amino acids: CASSSGLAGETGELFF. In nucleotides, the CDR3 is TGTGCCAGCAGTTCGGGACTAGCGGGGGAGACCGGGGAGCTGTTTTTT.

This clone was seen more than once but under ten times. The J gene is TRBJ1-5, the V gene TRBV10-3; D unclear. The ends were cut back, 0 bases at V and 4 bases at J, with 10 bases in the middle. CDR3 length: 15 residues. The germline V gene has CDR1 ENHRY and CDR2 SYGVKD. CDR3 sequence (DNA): TGTGCCATCAGTGAGTCGGAGGGTTTAAATCAGCCCCAGCATTTT. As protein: CAISESEGLNQPQHF.

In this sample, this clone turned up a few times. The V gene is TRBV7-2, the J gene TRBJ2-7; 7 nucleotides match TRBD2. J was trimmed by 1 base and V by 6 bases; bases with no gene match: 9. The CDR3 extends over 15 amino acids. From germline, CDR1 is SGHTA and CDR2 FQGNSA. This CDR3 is CASRSERDASYEQYF. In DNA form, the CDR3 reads TGTGCCAGCAGGTCTGAGCGGGACGCATCCTACGAGCAGTACTTC.

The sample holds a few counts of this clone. CDR3 nucleotides: TGTGCCAGCAGCGCTAACCAACAGGGAAACGAGCAGTACTTC. Its protein product is CASSANQQGNEQYF. The gene calls are TRBV9 and TRBJ2-7; weak D call: TRBD1 (6 bases). Deletions cut 3 bases from V and 5 bases from J, with 15 bases between. Germline V gives CDR1 SGDLS, CDR2 YYNGEE. The CDR3 extends over 14 amino acids.

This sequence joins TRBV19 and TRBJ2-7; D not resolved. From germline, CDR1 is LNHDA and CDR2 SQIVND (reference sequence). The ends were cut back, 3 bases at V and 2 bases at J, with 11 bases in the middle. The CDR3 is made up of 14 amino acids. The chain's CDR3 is CASSMASITYEQYF. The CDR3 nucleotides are TGTGCCAGTAGTATGGCGAGTATTACCTACGAGCAGTACTTC.